This section outlines one TCR beta chain sequence together with its context. This sample is drawn from a study of T cell changes during pregnancy in multiple sclerosis. CDR3 length: 15 residues. V trimming: 1 base; J trimming: 4 bases; junction bases outside the gene matches: 3. CDR1 LGHNT and CDR2 FRNRAP come from the germline V gene. Method: immunoSEQ multiplex PCR; TCRdb's copy keeps in-frame clones and lacks some. Of roughly 48,000 clones in the sample, approximately 85% were seen once. The TCR comes from a female donor with multiple sclerosis, enrolled in a pregnancy study. The sample was CD4+ T cells from peripheral blood mononuclear cells, taken in the second trimester of pregnancy. The V and J genes are TRBV12-5 and TRBJ2-2; 7 bases fit TRBD1. CDR3 bases: TGTGCTAGTGGTTTGGGACAGGGTACCACCGGGGAGCTGTTTTTT. Protein product: CASGLGQGTTGELFF.